Sequencing of this T cell receptor (beta chain) was carried out in a study of blood T cell repertoires in COVID-19. Looking at the study overall: Sites across the United States, Italy and Spain contributed samples from acute and convalescent COVID-19. From T cells, B-cell-depleted T cells, or PBMCs came the material, which was cDNA or gDNA.

Between the trimmed V and J ends, which lost 3 bases and 7 bases, there was a span of 19 bases. Germline-derived CDR1 and CDR2 are SGHVS and FNYEAQ. CDR3 length equals 16 residues. Study processing details: Quantification of nucleated cells was approximated via reference gene primer amplification. Profiling relied on immunoSEQ multiplex PCR, and the TCRdb table lists in-frame clones only, not all of them. V and J calls and clone size are copied from that table; D and trimming were computed from the DNA. The table has approximately 250,000 clones, around 81% seen once. The rearrangement links TRBV7-6 to TRBJ2-1; possibly TRBD2 for D (5 bases). The source of this sequence is a woman aged 60-75 years with active or convalescent COVID-19. The sample was peripheral blood. In DNA, the CDR3 is TGTGCCAGCAGCTTTAGGATAGGGTCGGGGAAGAATGAGCAGTTCTTC. Translation: CASSFRIGSGKNEQFF.